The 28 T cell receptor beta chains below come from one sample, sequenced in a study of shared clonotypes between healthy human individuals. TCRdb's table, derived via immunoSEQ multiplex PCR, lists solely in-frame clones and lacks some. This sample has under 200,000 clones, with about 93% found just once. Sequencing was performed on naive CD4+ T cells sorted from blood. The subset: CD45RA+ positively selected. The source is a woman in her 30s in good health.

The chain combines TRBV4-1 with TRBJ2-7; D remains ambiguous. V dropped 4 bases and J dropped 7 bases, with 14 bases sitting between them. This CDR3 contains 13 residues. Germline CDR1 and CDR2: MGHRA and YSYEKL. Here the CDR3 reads CASSPRHPGEQYF. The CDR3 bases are TGCGCCAGCAGCCCCCGACACCCCGGGGAGCAGTACTTC.

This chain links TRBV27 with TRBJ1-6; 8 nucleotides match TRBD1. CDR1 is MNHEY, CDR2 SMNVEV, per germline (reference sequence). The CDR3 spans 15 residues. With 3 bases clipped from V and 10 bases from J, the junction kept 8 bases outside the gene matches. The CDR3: CASSFGQGMGSPLHF. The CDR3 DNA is TGTGCCAGCAGTTTCGGACAGGGTATGGGATCACCCCTCCACTTT.

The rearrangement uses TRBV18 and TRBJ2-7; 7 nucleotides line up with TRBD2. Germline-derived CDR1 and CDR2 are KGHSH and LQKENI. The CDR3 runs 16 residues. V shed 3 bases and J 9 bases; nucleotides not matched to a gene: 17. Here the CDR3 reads CASSPVSLAALLGQYF. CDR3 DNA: TGTGCCAGCTCACCGGTCAGCCTAGCGGCTCTTTTAGGGCAGTACTTC.

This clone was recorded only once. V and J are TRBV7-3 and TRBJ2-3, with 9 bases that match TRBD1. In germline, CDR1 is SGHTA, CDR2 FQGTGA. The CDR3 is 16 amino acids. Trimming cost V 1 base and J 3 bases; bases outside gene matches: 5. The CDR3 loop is CASSLISTGGTDTQYF. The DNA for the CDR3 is TGTGCCAGCAGCTTAATTTCGACAGGGGGGACAGATACGCAGTATTTT.

CDR3 sequence reads: CASSLYSVMRTSTDTQYF. The CDR3 coding sequence is TGTGCCAGCAGTTTATATTCGGTTATGAGGACTAGCACAGATACGCAGTATTTT. J is TRBJ2-3 and V is TRBV27; a weak D match, TRBD2 (5 bases). With 1 base removed from V and 0 bases from J, the gap between germline ends came to 17 bases. The CDR3 consists of 18 residues. Germline CDR1 MNHEY, CDR2 SMNVEV (reference sequence).

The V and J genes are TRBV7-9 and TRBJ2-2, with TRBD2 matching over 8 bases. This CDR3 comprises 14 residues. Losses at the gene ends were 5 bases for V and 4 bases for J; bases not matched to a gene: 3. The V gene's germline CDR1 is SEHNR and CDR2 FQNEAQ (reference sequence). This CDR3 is CASSRTSGTGELFF. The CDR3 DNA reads TGTGCCAGCAGCCGCACTAGCGGCACCGGGGAGCTGTTTTTT.

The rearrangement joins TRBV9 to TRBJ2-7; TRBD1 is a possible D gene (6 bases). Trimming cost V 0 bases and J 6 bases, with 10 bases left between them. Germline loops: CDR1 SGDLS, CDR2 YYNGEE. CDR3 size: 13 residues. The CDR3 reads CASSVETGREQYF. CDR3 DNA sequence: TGTGCCAGCAGCGTAGAAACAGGGCGCGAGCAGTACTTC. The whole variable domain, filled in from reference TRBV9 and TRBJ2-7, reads DSGVTQTPKHLITATGQRVTLRCSPRSGDLSVYWYQQSLDQGLQFLIQYYNGEERAKGNILERFSAQQFPDLHSELNLSSLELGDSALYFCASSVETGREQYFGPGTRLTVT.

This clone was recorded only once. In DNA, the CDR3 is TGTGCCAGCAGTGTCCTGCAGGGGGCTGAAGCTTTCTTT. Translating it yields CASSVLQGAEAFF. V gene TRBV6-1 combines with J gene TRBJ1-1, with TRBD1 matching 7 bases. The length of the CDR3 is 13 residues. V shed 4 bases and J 6 bases; nucleotides not matched to a gene: 5. CDR1 and CDR2 (germline): MNHNS, SASEGT.

Here the CDR3 reads CASSFGGQGNQPQHF. The CDR3 nucleotides are TGTGCCAGCTCCTTCGGGGGCCAGGGTAATCAGCCCCAGCATTTT. This chain uses TRBV18 with TRBJ1-5; D is possibly TRBD1 (6 bases). Germline V CDR1 and CDR2: KGHSH, LQKENI. The V and J ends lost 6 bases and 4 bases respectively, with 16 bases between them. The CDR3 extends over 15 amino acids.

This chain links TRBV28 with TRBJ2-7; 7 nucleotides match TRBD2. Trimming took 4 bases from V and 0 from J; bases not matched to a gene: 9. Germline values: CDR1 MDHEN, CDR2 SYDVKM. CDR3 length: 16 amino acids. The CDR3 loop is CASSSTRTRSSYEQYF. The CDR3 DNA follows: TGTGCCAGCAGTTCTACCCGGACTAGAAGCTCCTACGAGCAGTACTTC.

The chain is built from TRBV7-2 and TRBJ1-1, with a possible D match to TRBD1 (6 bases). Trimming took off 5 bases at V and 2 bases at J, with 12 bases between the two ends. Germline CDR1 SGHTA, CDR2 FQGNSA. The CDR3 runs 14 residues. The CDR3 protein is CASSLGQFNTEAFF. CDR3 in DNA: TGTGCCAGCAGCCTCGGACAGTTTAACACTGAAGCTTTCTTT. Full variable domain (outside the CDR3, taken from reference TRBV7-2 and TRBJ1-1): GAGVSQSPSNKVTEKGKDVELRCDPISGHTALYWYRQSLGQGLEFLIYFQGNSAPDKSGLPSDRFSAERTGGSVSTLTIQRTQQEDSAVYLCASSLGQFNTEAFFGQGTRLTVV.

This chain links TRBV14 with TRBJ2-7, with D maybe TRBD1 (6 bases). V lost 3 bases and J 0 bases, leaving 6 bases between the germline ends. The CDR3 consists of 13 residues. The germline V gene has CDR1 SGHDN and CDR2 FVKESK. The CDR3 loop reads CASSQDSSYEQYF. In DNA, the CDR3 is TGTGCCAGCAGCCAGGACAGCTCCTACGAGCAGTACTTC.

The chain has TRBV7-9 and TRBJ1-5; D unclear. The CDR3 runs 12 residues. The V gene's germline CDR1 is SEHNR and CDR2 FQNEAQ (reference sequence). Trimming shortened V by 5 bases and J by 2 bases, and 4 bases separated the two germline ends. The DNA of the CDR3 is TGTGCCAGCAGCCGAGGCAATCAGCCCCAGCATTTT. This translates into CASSRGNQPQHF. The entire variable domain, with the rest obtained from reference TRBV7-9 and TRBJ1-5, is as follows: DTGVSQNPRHKITKRGQNVTFRCDPISEHNRLYWYRQTLGQGPEFLTYFQNEAQLEKSRLLSDRFSAERPKGSFSTLEIQRTEQGDSAMYLCASSRGNQPQHFGDGTRLSIL.

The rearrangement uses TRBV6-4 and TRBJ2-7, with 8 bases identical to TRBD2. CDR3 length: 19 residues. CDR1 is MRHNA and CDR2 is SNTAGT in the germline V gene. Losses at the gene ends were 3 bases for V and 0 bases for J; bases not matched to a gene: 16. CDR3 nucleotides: TGTGCCAGCAGTGAAGGCTTCTGCCTGGCGGGAGGATTCTCCTACGAGCAGTACTTC. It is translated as CASSEGFCLAGGFSYEQYF.

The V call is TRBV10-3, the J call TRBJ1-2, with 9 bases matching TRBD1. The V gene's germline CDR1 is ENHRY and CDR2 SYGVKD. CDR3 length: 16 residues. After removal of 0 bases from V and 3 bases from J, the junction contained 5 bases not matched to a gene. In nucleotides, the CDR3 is TGTGCCATCAGTGAGTCTTGGACAGGGGAGCACTATGGCTACACCTTC. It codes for CAISESWTGEHYGYTF.

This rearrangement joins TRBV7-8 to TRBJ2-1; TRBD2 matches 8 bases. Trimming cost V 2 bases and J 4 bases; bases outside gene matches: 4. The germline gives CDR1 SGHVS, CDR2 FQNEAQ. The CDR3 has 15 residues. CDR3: CASSLTSGGYNEQFF. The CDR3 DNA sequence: TGTGCCAGCAGCTTAACCTCGGGAGGGTACAATGAGCAGTTCTTC.

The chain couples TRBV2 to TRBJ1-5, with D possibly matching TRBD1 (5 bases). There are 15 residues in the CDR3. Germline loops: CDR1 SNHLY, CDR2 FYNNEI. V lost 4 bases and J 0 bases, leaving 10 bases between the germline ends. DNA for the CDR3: TGTGCCAGCAGTGCCGAGGGGTATAGCAATCAGCCCCAGCATTTT. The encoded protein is CASSAEGYSNQPQHF.

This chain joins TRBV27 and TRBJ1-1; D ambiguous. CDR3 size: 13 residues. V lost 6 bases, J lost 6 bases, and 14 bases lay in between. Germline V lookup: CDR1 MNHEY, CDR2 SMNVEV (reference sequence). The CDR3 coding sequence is TGTGCCAGCAGCGCAAGGATATTAGCTGAAGCTTTCTTT. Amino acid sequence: CASSARILAEAFF.

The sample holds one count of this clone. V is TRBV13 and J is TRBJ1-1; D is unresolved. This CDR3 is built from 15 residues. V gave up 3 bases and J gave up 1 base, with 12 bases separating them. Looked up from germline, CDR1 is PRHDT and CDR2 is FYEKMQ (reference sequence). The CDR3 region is CASSFGGRENTEAFF. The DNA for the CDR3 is TGTGCCAGCAGCTTCGGCGGACGGGAGAACACTGAAGCTTTCTTT.

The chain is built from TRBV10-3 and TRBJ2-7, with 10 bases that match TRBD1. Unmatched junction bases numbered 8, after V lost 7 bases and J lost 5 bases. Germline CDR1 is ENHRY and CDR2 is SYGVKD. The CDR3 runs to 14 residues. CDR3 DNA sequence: TGTGCCATCAATACCGGGACAGGGGTCGACGAGCAGTACTTC. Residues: CAINTGTGVDEQYF.

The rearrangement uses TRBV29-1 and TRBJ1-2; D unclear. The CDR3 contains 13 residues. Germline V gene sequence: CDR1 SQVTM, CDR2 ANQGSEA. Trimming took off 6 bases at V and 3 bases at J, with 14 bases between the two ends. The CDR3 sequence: CSVDVQRDYGYTF. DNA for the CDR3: TGCAGCGTGGATGTCCAGAGGGACTATGGCTACACCTTC. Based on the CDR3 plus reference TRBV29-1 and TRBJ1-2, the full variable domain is SAVISQKPSRDICQRGTSLTIQCQVDSQVTMMFWYRQQPGQSLTLIATANQGSEATYESGFVIDKFPISRPNLTFSTLTVSNMSPEDSSIYLCSVDVQRDYGYTFGSGTRLTVV.

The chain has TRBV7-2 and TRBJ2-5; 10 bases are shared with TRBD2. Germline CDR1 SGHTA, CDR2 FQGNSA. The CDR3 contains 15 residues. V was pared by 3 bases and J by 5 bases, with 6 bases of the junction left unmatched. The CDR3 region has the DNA TGTGCCAGCAGCTTGGAACTAGCGGGATATGAGACCCAGTACTTC. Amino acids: CASSLELAGYETQYF.

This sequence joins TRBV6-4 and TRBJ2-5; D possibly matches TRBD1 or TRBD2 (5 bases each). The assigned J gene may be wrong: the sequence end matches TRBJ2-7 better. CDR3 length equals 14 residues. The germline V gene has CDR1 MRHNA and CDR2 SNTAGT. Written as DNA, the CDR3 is TGTGCCAGAACCGGGACCTCCGGCGCCTACGAGCAGTACTTC. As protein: CARTGTSGAYEQYF.

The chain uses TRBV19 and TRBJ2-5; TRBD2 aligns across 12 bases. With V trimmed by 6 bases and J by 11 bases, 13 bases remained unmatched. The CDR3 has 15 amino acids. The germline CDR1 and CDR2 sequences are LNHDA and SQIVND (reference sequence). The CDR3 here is CASSGRTSGTEEQYF. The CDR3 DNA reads TGTGCCAGTAGCGGAAGGACTAGCGGGACGGAAGAGCAGTACTTC. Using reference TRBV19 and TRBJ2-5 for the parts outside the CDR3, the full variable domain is DGGITQSPKYLFRKEGQNVTLSCEQNLNHDAMYWYRQDPGQGLRLIYYSQIVNDFQKGDIAEGYSVSREKKESFPLTVTSAQKNPTAFYLCASSGRTSGTEEQYFGPGTRLLVL.

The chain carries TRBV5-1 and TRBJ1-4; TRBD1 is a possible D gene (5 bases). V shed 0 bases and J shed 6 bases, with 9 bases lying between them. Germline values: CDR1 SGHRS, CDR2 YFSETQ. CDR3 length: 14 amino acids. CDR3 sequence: CASSLGGIDEKLFF. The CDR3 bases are TGCGCCAGCAGCTTGGGGGGGATCGATGAAAAACTGTTTTTT.

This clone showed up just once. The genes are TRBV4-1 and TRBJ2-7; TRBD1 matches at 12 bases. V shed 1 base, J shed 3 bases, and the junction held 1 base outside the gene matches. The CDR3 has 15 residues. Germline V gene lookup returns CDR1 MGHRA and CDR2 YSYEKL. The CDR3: CASSQGDRGLYEQYF. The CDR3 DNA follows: TGCGCCAGCAGCCAAGGGGACAGGGGGCTCTACGAGCAGTACTTC.

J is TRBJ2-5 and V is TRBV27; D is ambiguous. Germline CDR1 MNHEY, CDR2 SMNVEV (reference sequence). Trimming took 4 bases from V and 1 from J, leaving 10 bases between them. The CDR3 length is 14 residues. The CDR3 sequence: CASSSRQAQETQYF. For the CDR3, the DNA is TGTGCCAGCAGTTCCCGTCAGGCCCAAGAGACCCAGTACTTC.

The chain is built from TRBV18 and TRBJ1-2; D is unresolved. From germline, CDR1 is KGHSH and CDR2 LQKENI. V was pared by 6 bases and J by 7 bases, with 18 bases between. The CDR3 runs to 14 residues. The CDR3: CASSPPSTGFGYTF. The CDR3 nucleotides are TGTGCCAGCTCCCCGCCTTCGACGGGGTTTGGCTACACCTTC.